This T cell receptor (beta chain) comes out of a study of OX40 agonist ivuxolimab in advanced cancers. TCRdb keeps only in-frame clones here, not all; method: immunoSEQ multiplex PCR. The sample holds 97,000 or so clones, nearly 90% seen once. Germline CDR1 MNHNY, CDR2 SVGAGI (reference sequence). CDR3 length: 16 amino acids. V trimming: 4 bases; J trimming: 6 bases; junction bases outside the gene matches: 10. The starting material was CD4+ or CD8+ T cells sorted from blood, obtained in a trial of the OX40 agonist ivuxolimab. The chain recombines TRBV6-6 with TRBJ1-5, with TRBD1 matching 9 bases. The source is an adult with an advanced solid tumor such as melanoma, head and neck, liver or kidney cancer. Here the CDR3 reads CASSSYRGQNLQPQHF. CDR3 sequence (DNA): TGTGCCAGCAGTTCCTACAGGGGGCAAAATCTTCAGCCCCAGCATTTT.